The rows below give T cell receptor beta chains drawn from one sample of a study of T cells in Graves' hyperthyroidism and ophthalmopathy. Each CDR3 protein is one row after TCRdb ran MiXCR on the multiplex PCR reads. The repertoire holds about 520,000 distinct CDR3 sequences, with around 22% as singletons. The sequenced sample consisted of blood. All receptors come from a woman aged 25 to 39 with Graves' ophthalmopathy. The CDR3 runs from the conserved cysteine through the conserved F or W. The order of the fields is J gene, D gene, clone size, V gene, CDR3 DNA, CDR3 protein. The D gene is left open where the match is weak. Some rows have no size entry. The others give once, few or many, or a class for an expanded clone.

TRBJ1-1 | TRBD1 | - | TRBV5-5 | TGTGCCAGCAGGCAAAAGGGACAGGGCTACACTGAAGCTTTCTTT | CASRQKGQGYTEAFF
TRBJ2-5 | - | many | TRBV20-1 | TGCAGTGCTAGGATTGCAGGGGGGTTTGAGACCCAGTACTTC | CSARIAGGFETQYF
TRBJ2-5 | - | many | TRBV24-1 | TGTGCCACCAGTGACCGAGAGACCCAGTACTTC | CATSDRETQYF
TRBJ2-5 | - | - | TRBV12-3/TRBV12-4 | TGTGCCAGCAGTTTATCGCCCCCCCAAGAGACCCAGTACTTC | CASSLSPPQETQYF
TRBJ1-1 | TRBD1 | many | TRBV3-1 | TGTGCGAGCAGCGTCCGGGGGACAGTAAACACTGAAGCTTTCTTT | CASSVRGTVNTEAFF
TRBJ2-5 | TRBD2 | many | TRBV11-3 | TGTGCCAGCAGCCCCGGGGTAGCGGGATCGTACCAAGAGACCCAGTACTTC | CASSPGVAGSYQETQYF
TRBJ2-2 | - | many | TRBV27 | TGTGCCAGCAGTCTTTCCGGCAGTATAACGAACACCGGGGAGCTGTTTTTT | CASSLSGSITNTGELFF
TRBJ2-2 | TRBD1 | many | TRBV7-9 | TGTGCCAGCAGCCCCGGACAGGGGAACGGGGAGCTGTTTTTT | CASSPGQGNGELFF
TRBJ2-7 | TRBD1 | - | TRBV20-1 | TGCAGTGCTAGGCCGGGACAGGGCAAGGCCTACGAGCAGTACTTC | CSARPGQGKAYEQYF
TRBJ2-1 | - | - | TRBV6-2/TRBV6-3 | TGTGCCAGCAGCCAGCCGGGACTCGGGCCCTACAATGAGCAGTTCTTC | CASSQPGLGPYNEQFF
TRBJ2-2 | - | few | TRBV11-2 | TGTGCCTGCAGCTTGGGACAAAACACCGGGGAGCTGTTTTTT | CACSLGQNTGELFF
TRBJ1-1 | TRBD1 | - | TRBV7-9 | TGTGCCAGCAGCCTAGGGACAGCTTTGAACACTGAAGCTTTCTTT | CASSLGTALNTEAFF
TRBJ2-5 | - | - | TRBV11-2 | TGTGCCAGCAGCCATCTTGACATCTGGTACCAAGAGACCCAGTACTTC | CASSHLDIWYQETQYF
TRBJ2-4 | - | - | TRBV14 | TGTGCCAGCAGCCAAGATCTGAGGGGTATTCAGTACTTC | CASSQDLRGIQYF
TRBJ2-7 | TRBD1 | many | TRBV15 | TGTGCCACCAGCATAGGACAGGGGGCCTACGAGCAGTACTTC | CATSIGQGAYEQYF
TRBJ2-7 | - | many | TRBV29-1 | TGCAGCGTTGTTGGGAATTCTGAGCGGTACGAGCAGTACTTC | CSVVGNSERYEQYF
TRBJ1-1 | - | - | TRBV5-4 | TGTGCCAGCAGCTACCGACGCATGGGGGGTGCGGCGATGAACACTGAAGCTCTCTTT | CASSYRRMGGAAMNTEALF
TRBJ1-1 | - | few | TRBV5-1 | TGCGCCAGCAGCCCCCAGGTGACTAACACTGAAGCTTTCTTT | CASSPQVTNTEAFF
TRBJ1-5 | - | many | TRBV12-3/TRBV12-4 | TGTGCCAGCAGTCCCTTCCAGGGGATGGGCAATCAGCCCCAGCATTTT | CASSPFQGMGNQPQHF
TRBJ1-1 | - | many | TRBV6-1 | TGTGCCAGCAGTGAAGTGGGGATGAACACTGAAGCTTTCTTT | CASSEVGMNTEAFF
TRBJ1-1 | - | once | TRBV20-1 | TGCAGTGCTAGAGATGCCTTCACTCCGGGACTGGGAGGCACTGAAGCTTTCTTT | CSARDAFTPGLGGTEAFF
TRBJ1-2 | - | many | TRBV11-1 | TGTGCCAGCAGCTTAGCGCTGCTGGGGGGAGAAAACTATGGCTACACCTTC | CASSLALLGGENYGYTF
TRBJ2-5 | - | - | TRBV7-6 | TGTGCCAGCAGCTTAGTATTACGGGGTCACGCCGAGAGGGCCCAGTACTTC | CASSLVLRGHAERAQYF
TRBJ1-5 | - | few | TRBV28 | TGTGCCAGCAGTTCACCTGGACTGGGGAAGGCGCAATCAGCCCCAGCATTT | CASSSPGLGKAQSAPAF
TRBJ1-1 | - | many | TRBV15 | TGTGCCACCAGCAGAGATTCGAACACTGAAGCTTTCTTT | CATSRDSNTEAFF
TRBJ1-1 | - | - | TRBV2 | TGTGCCAGCAGCGACGGGACGGCGGGGCCTGAAGCTTTCTTT | CASSDGTAGPEAFF
TRBJ1-5 | TRBD1 | - | TRBV6-2/TRBV6-3 | TGTGCCAGCCTTCCGACAGGGGGAAATCAGCCCCAGCATTTT | CASLPTGGNQPQHF
TRBJ2-2 | - | few | TRBV9 | TGTGCCAGCAGCGTACGGGAGACCGGGGAGCTGTTTTTT | CASSVRETGELFF
TRBJ1-2 | - | many | TRBV6-2/TRBV6-3 | TGTGCCAGCAGTCCAACAGGGCCTGACTATGGCTACACCTTC | CASSPTGPDYGYTF
TRBJ2-6 | TRBD1 | once | TRBV27 | TGTGCCACCTACGACAGGGGCTCCGGGGCCAACGTCCTGACTTTC | CATYDRGSGANVLTF
TRBJ1-5 | - | many | TRBV7-8 | TGTGCCAGCAGCTTACCCTATCAGCCCCAGCATTTT | CASSLPYQPQHF
TRBJ1-2 | TRBD1 | - | TRBV7-8 | TGTGCCAGCAGCTTAATCAGGGGGCAAAGCGACTATGGCTACACCTTC | CASSLIRGQSDYGYTF